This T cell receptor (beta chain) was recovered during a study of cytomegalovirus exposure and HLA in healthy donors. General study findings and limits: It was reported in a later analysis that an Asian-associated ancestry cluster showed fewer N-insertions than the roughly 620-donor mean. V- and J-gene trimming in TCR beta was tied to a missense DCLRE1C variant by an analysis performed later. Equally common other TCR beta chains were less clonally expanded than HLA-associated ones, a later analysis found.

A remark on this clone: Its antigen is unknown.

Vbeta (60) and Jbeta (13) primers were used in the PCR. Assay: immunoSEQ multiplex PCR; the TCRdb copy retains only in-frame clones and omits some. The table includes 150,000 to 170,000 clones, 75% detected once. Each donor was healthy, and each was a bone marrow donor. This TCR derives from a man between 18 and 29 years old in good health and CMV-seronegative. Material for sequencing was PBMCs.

The CDR3 reads CASSLGGDWIYNEQFF. The CDR3 DNA reads as TGCGCCAGCAGCTTGGGGGGGGACTGGATCTACAATGAGCAGTTCTTC. The chain recombines TRBV5-1 with TRBJ2-1; maybe TRBD2 (6 bases). The CDR3 extends over 16 amino acids. Per the germline V gene, CDR1 is SGHRS and CDR2 is YFSETQ. V was cut by 0 bases and J by 3 bases, with 13 bases left in between.